The 23 T cell receptor beta chains given below trace back to one sample, sequenced in a study of T cell changes during pregnancy in multiple sclerosis. The repertoire was sequenced with immunoSEQ multiplex PCR; TCRdb's copy has only in-frame clones and lacks some. The table lists about 40,000 clones, less than 95% of them singletons. This material consisted of peripheral blood, taken in the third trimester of pregnancy. Every receptor here comes from a female donor with multiple sclerosis, enrolled in a pregnancy study.

This clone was detected only once. Other DNA sequences in the sample encode the same CDR3. This CDR3 reads CSARTGYEQYF. The DNA of the CDR3 is TGCAGTGCTAGAACAGGCTACGAGCAGTACTTC. The chain is built from TRBV20-1 and TRBJ2-7; possibly TRBD1 for D (5 bases). Germline V gene data show CDR1 as DFQATT and CDR2 as SNEGSKA (reference sequence). CDR3 length: 11 amino acids. V lost 2 bases, J lost 3 bases, and 5 bases lay in between.

Worth noting for this clone: The same CDR3 is also encoded by other DNA sequences in this sample. This chain connects TRBV5-1 to TRBJ2-5, with D unresolved. Trimming left V 0 bases short and J 4 bases short, with 4 bases between. Per the germline V gene, CDR1 is SGHRS and CDR2 is YFSETQ. The CDR3 has 12 amino acids. The CDR3 coding sequence is TGCGCCAGCAGCTTGGGTCGAGAGACCCAGTACTTC. Protein product: CASSLGRETQYF.

The chain is built from TRBV28 and TRBJ2-2; tentatively, D is TRBD2 (6 bases). Germline CDR1 is MDHEN and CDR2 is SYDVKM. V was clipped by 4 bases and J by 1 base, with 13 bases between them. The length of the CDR3 is 16 residues. The CDR3 DNA reads as TGTGCCAGCAGTTCCTTCTTGGGAGGGAACACCGGGGAGCTGTTTTTT. This codes for CASSSFLGGNTGELFF.

This rearrangement joins TRBV11-1 to TRBJ1-3, with D uncertain. Germline V gives CDR1 SGHAT, CDR2 FQDESV (reference sequence). Trimming took off 4 bases at V and 1 base at J, with 17 bases between the two ends. The CDR3 runs 17 residues. CDR3 protein: CASSYSFTVGSGNTIYF. CDR3 bases: TGTGCCAGCAGCTACTCGTTCACCGTCGGGTCTGGAAACACCATATATTTT.

This rearrangement joins TRBV6-5 to TRBJ1-2; tentatively, D is TRBD1 (5 bases). CDR3 length equals 14 residues. V dropped 2 bases and J dropped 2 bases, with 9 bases sitting between them. Germline CDR1 reads MNHEY; CDR2 reads SVGAGI. The CDR3 DNA sequence: TGTGCCAGCAGTTACGGGCAGGGAAACTATGGCTACACCTTC. Protein product: CASSYGQGNYGYTF.

The gene calls are TRBV4-3 and TRBJ2-5, with 8 bases fitting TRBD1. CDR1 LGHNA and CDR2 YSLEER come from the germline V gene. V trimming: 3 bases; J trimming: 5 bases; junction bases outside the gene matches: 5. This CDR3 has 14 amino acids. The CDR3 DNA is TGCGCCAGCAGCCAGGGCAGGGGGCCTGAGACCCAGTACTTC. Protein: CASSQGRGPETQYF.

The chain employs TRBV5-1 and TRBJ1-1, with D possibly being TRBD1 (5 bases). V was cut by 4 bases and J by 4 bases, with 14 bases left in between. CDR1 is SGHRS, CDR2 YFSETQ, per germline. This CDR3 spans 14 amino acids. The CDR3: CASSLKAGTTEAFF. The CDR3 nucleotides read TGCGCCAGCAGCCTCAAAGCGGGGACCACTGAAGCTTTCTTT. Full variable domain (rest looked up from reference TRBV5-1 and TRBJ1-1): KAGVTQTPRYLIKTRGQQVTLSCSPISGHRSVSWYQQTPGQGLQFLFEYFSETQRNKGNFPGRFSGRQFSNSRSEMNVSTLELGDSALYLCASSLKAGTTEAFFGQGTRLTVV.

The chain links TRBV28 to TRBJ2-7; 7 positions agree with TRBD1. Losses at the gene ends were 5 bases for V and 9 bases for J; bases not matched to a gene: 4. The CDR3 has 11 residues. The germline CDR1 and CDR2 sequences are MDHEN and SYDVKM. This CDR3 is CASSRQGGQYF. The DNA for the CDR3 is TGTGCCAGCAGTCGACAGGGTGGGCAGTACTTC.

The V gene is TRBV7-9, the J gene TRBJ1-5, with 10 bases fitting TRBD1. V was pared by 4 bases and J by 3 bases, with 3 bases of the junction left unmatched. Germline CDR1 SEHNR, CDR2 FQNEAQ (reference sequence). CDR3 length: 15 residues. The CDR3 sequence is CASSYGQGDNQPQHF. For the CDR3, the DNA is TGTGCCAGCAGCTACGGACAGGGGGACAATCAGCCCCAGCATTTT.

This rearrangement joins TRBV19 to TRBJ1-5, with 12 positions matching TRBD1. CDR3 length equals 17 residues. Germline CDR1 is LNHDA and CDR2 is SQIVND (reference sequence). V trimming: 5 bases; J trimming: 6 bases; junction bases outside the gene matches: 11. CDR3 sequence: CASSPGTGGFNSQPQHF. In nucleotides, the CDR3 is TGTGCCAGTAGTCCAGGGACAGGGGGCTTTAATAGTCAGCCCCAGCATTTT.

The chain has TRBV4-1 and TRBJ2-1, with a possible D match to TRBD2 (6 bases). The CDR3 is made up of 16 amino acids. The V gene lost 0 bases and the J gene lost 7 bases, with 16 bases spanning the gap. Germline CDR1 is MGHRA and CDR2 is YSYEKL. The CDR3 DNA sequence: TGCGCCAGCAGCCAAGAACCAGGAGGGGTGGTAAATGAGCAGTTCTTC. This gives the protein CASSQEPGGVVNEQFF.

The chain links TRBV6-5 to TRBJ2-3, with TRBD1 matching over 7 bases. Germline V CDR1 and CDR2: MNHEY, SVGAGI. V trimming: 2 bases; J trimming: 1 base; junction bases outside the gene matches: 0. CDR3 length: 14 amino acids. The CDR3 here is CASSYGTGTDTQYF. CDR3 bases: TGTGCCAGCAGTTACGGGACAGGCACAGATACGCAGTATTTT.

CDR3 nucleotide sequence: TGTGCCTGGAGCCCGTGGGGGGGAGCGAGCACTGAAGCTTTCTTT. Amino acid sequence: CAWSPWGGASTEAFF. The chain joins TRBV30 to TRBJ1-1; maybe TRBD1 (5 bases). Trimming removed 3 bases at V and 4 bases at J, with 18 bases between. Germline loops: CDR1 GTSNPN, CDR2 SVGIG (reference sequence). CDR3 length equals 15 residues. Full variable domain (missing parts from reference TRBV30 and TRBJ1-1): SQTIHQWPATLVQPVGSPLSLECTVEGTSNPNLYWYRQAAGRGLQLLFYSVGIGQISSEVPQNLSASRPQDRQFILSSKKLLLSDSGFYLCAWSPWGGASTEAFFGQGTRLTVV.

The genes are TRBV5-8 and TRBJ2-7, with D hard to call. V dropped 1 base and J dropped 0 bases, with 8 bases sitting between them. Germline CDR1 reads SGHTS; CDR2 reads YDEGEE. This CDR3 has 14 residues. The CDR3: CASSLSGLSYEQYF. For the CDR3, the DNA is TGTGCCAGCAGCTTGTCAGGCCTCTCCTACGAGCAGTACTTC. Full variable domain (remainder filled in from reference TRBV5-8 and TRBJ2-7): EAGVTQSPTHLIKTRGQQATLRCSPISGHTSVYWYQQALGLGLQFLLWYDEGEERNRGNFPPRFSGRQFPNYSSELNVNALELEDSALYLCASSLSGLSYEQYFGPGTRLTVT.

This clone has only one observation. This sequence joins TRBV6-4 and TRBJ2-2, with a weak D call TRBD2 (6 bases). The germline CDR1 and CDR2 sequences are MRHNA and SNTAGT. The CDR3 loop spans 13 amino acids. Trimming removed 5 bases at V and 7 bases at J, with 11 bases between. CDR3 bases: TGTGCCAGCAGTTCTATTAGCGGCGGGGAGCTGTTTTTT. The encoded protein is CASSSISGGELFF.

This clone turned up a few times. J is TRBJ1-5 and V is TRBV4-1, with D possibly being TRBD1 (5 bases). This CDR3 comprises 14 residues. The V and J ends lost 4 bases and 8 bases respectively, with 15 bases between them. Per germline, CDR1 MGHRA and CDR2 YSYEKL. Here the CDR3 reads CASSLGLEGEPQHF. In nucleotides, the CDR3 is TGCGCCAGCAGCCTCGGCCTCGAAGGGGAGCCCCAGCATTTT.

The chain links TRBV9 to TRBJ1-4; no definite D call. The germline CDR1 and CDR2 sequences are SGDLS and YYNGEE. The CDR3 has 15 amino acids. V lost 0 bases, J lost 0 bases, and 6 bases lay in between. The CDR3 is CASSVGGPTNEKLFF. As DNA, the CDR3 is TGTGCCAGCAGCGTAGGTGGCCCAACTAATGAAAAACTGTTTTTT.

This rearrangement joins TRBV30 to TRBJ2-3, with 9 bases lining up with TRBD2. Looked up from germline, CDR1 is GTSNPN and CDR2 is SVGIG (reference sequence). The CDR3 loop spans 16 amino acids. J was trimmed by 0 bases and V by 4 bases; bases with no gene match: 8. CDR3 in amino acids: CAWTSGDGGSTDTQYF. CDR3 DNA sequence: TGTGCCTGGACTAGCGGGGACGGTGGGAGCACAGATACGCAGTATTTT.

The chain carries TRBV27 and TRBJ2-2; possible D gene TRBD2, 6 bases. V was trimmed by 6 bases and J by 4 bases, leaving 15 bases between them. The CDR3 contains 15 residues. Germline-derived CDR1 and CDR2 are MNHEY and SMNVEV (reference sequence). CDR3 protein: CASRDGRAATGELFF. In DNA form, the CDR3 reads TGTGCCAGCAGGGACGGGAGAGCTGCCACCGGGGAGCTGTTTTTT.

V gene TRBV11-2 combines with J gene TRBJ2-7; 8 bases match TRBD1. The CDR3 runs 14 residues. The germline CDR1 and CDR2 sequences are SGHAT and FQNNGV. Trimming cost V 6 bases and J 2 bases; bases outside gene matches: 6. CDR3 residues: CASRHRDRTYEQYF. CDR3 sequence (DNA): TGTGCCAGCAGGCATCGGGACAGGACCTACGAGCAGTACTTC.

The rearrangement links TRBV19 to TRBJ1-6; perhaps TRBD1 as D (6 bases). The germline CDR1 and CDR2 sequences are LNHDA and SQIVND (reference sequence). The V and J ends lost 6 bases and 7 bases respectively, with 16 bases between them. This CDR3 contains 15 residues. Here the CDR3 reads CASRPTGLGNSPLHF. DNA for the CDR3: TGTGCCAGTAGACCCACAGGGTTAGGGAATTCACCCCTCCACTTT.

The table lists this clone with a few counts. The genes are TRBV30 and TRBJ1-1, with D possibly TRBD1 on 6 matching bases. The CDR3 is 13 residues long. The germline CDR1 and CDR2 sequences are GTSNPN and SVGIG (reference sequence). V dropped 2 bases and J dropped 6 bases, with 13 bases sitting between them. CDR3 protein: CAWSILAGAEAFF. The DNA for the CDR3 is TGTGCCTGGAGTATACTGGCAGGGGCTGAAGCTTTCTTT.

The chain uses TRBV7-9 and TRBJ2-7, with D possibly TRBD2 on 6 matching bases. This CDR3 contains 13 residues. With 5 bases removed from V and 1 base from J, the gap between germline ends came to 9 bases. Germline CDR1 is SEHNR and CDR2 is FQNEAQ (reference sequence). The CDR3 nucleotides are TGTGCCAGCAGCCGGAGGGGTTCCTACGAGCAGTACTTC. The encoded protein is CASSRRGSYEQYF.